These 32 T cell receptor beta chains were sequenced from one sample in a study of cytomegalovirus exposure and HLA in healthy donors. Primers for the PCR totalled 60 Vbeta and 13 Jbeta. Profiling relied on immunoSEQ multiplex PCR, and the TCRdb table lists in-frame clones only, not all of them. This table has just over 150,000 clones, roughly 85% appearing once. The specimen was PBMCs. These receptors originate from a man in his late teens or twenties in good health and CMV-seropositive.

This chain joins TRBV10-3 and TRBJ1-6, with 7 positions matching TRBD1. This CDR3 comprises 13 residues. Germline V gene lookup returns CDR1 ENHRY and CDR2 SYGVKD. V trimming: 8 bases; J trimming: 8 bases; junction bases outside the gene matches: 6. The CDR3 loop reads CAIRQGRDSPLHF. DNA for the CDR3: TGTGCCATCCGACAGGGACGGGATTCACCCCTCCACTTT.

This rearrangement joins TRBV18 to TRBJ2-5, with D perhaps TRBD1 (6 bases). The J call may not be correct, given that the DNA end is closer to TRBJ2-7. The CDR3 is 15 residues long. Germline V gives CDR1 KGHSH, CDR2 LQKENI. The CDR3 is CASSPRGRGSYEQYF. For the CDR3, the DNA is TGTGCCAGCTCACCACGCGGCAGGGGATCCTACGAGCAGTACTTC.

The chain has TRBV9 and TRBJ1-5; TRBD1 is a possible D gene (5 bases). The V gene's germline CDR1 is SGDLS and CDR2 YYNGEE. The CDR3 totals 14 residues. V gave up 8 bases and J gave up 4 bases, with 16 bases separating them. CDR3 DNA: TGTGCCAGTAGGGACTCCCGAGAGAATCAGCCCCAGCATTTT. Its protein product is CASRDSRENQPQHF.

The V gene is TRBV30, the J gene TRBJ1-5; D ambiguous. Germline loops: CDR1 GTSNPN, CDR2 SVGIG (reference sequence). This CDR3 comprises 12 residues. V gave up 2 bases and J gave up 7 bases, with 9 bases separating them. CDR3 loop: CAWSLEQQPQHF. The CDR3 DNA reads TGTGCCTGGAGTTTGGAGCAGCAGCCCCAGCATTTT.

J is TRBJ2-5 and V is TRBV7-2; 7 bases are a match to TRBD1. CDR1 SGHTA and CDR2 FQGNSA come from the germline V gene. The CDR3 length is 13 residues. The V segment lost 5 bases and the J segment 7 bases; nucleotides outside the gene matches: 7. The CDR3 loop reads CASSGRGKGTQYF. The DNA for the CDR3 is TGTGCCAGCAGCGGCAGGGGGAAGGGGACCCAGTACTTC.

Only a few counts were recorded for this clone. This chain connects TRBV11-2 to TRBJ1-1, with D perhaps matching TRBD1 (6 bases). Trimming shortened V by 1 base and J by 1 base, and 13 bases separated the two germline ends. The CDR3 extends over 16 amino acids. Germline CDR1 and CDR2: SGHAT and FQNNGV. In DNA, the CDR3 is TGTGCCAGCAGCTTAGGGTACAGGGTCCGGAACACTGAAGCTTTCTTT. Its translation: CASSLGYRVRNTEAFF.

V gene TRBV6-1 combines with J gene TRBJ2-2; the match to TRBD1 covers 10 bases. The V segment lost 5 bases and the J segment 7 bases; nucleotides outside the gene matches: 7. The germline V gene encodes CDR1 MNHNS and CDR2 SASEGT. The CDR3 contains 15 residues. CDR3 loop: CASSTRDRGSGELFF. The CDR3, as DNA: TGTGCCAGCAGTACTCGGGACAGGGGAAGCGGGGAGCTGTTTTTT.

CDR3 loop: CASSLSVLKQGRTGELFF. The CDR3, as DNA: TGTGCCAGCAGCTTATCGGTGTTGAAACAGGGAAGGACCGGGGAGCTGTTTTTT. The chain employs TRBV7-8 and TRBJ2-2; maybe TRBD1 (6 bases). The CDR3 runs to 18 residues. Trimming stripped 2 bases from V and 5 bases from J, with 21 bases between. Germline V CDR1 and CDR2: SGHVS, FQNEAQ.

The rearrangement joins TRBV11-3 to TRBJ2-6; no firm D call. V lost 3 bases to trimming and J lost 4 bases, with 13 bases between them. CDR1 and CDR2 from the germline V gene are SGHNT and YENEEA. The length of the CDR3 is 16 residues. CDR3 protein: CASSLMTVSGANVLTF. CDR3 in DNA: TGTGCCAGCAGCTTGATGACTGTTTCGGGGGCCAACGTCCTGACTTTC. The variable domain in full, with the rest retrieved from reference TRBV11-3 and TRBJ2-6, is EAGVVQSPRYKIIEKKQPVAFWCNPISGHNTLYWYLQNLGQGPELLIRYENEEAVDDSQLPKDRFSAERLKGVDSTLKIQPAELGDSAVYLCASSLMTVSGANVLTFGAGSRLTVL.

The CDR3 loop is CASSQDLGVNYGYTF. CDR3 DNA sequence: TGCGCCAGCAGCCAAGATCTCGGGGTTAACTATGGCTACACCTTC. The J gene is TRBJ1-2, the V gene TRBV4-3; D not certain. Germline values: CDR1 LGHNA, CDR2 YSLEER. The CDR3 covers 15 residues. The V end was cut by 0 bases, the J end by 1 base, with 9 bases between.

This chain links TRBV5-1 with TRBJ2-3; 7 bases line up with TRBD2. J was trimmed by 2 bases and V by 3 bases; bases with no gene match: 6. Germline CDR1 SGHRS, CDR2 YFSETQ. The CDR3 runs to 15 residues. The DNA of the CDR3 is TGCGCCAGCAGCTCACCAGCGGGGAACACAGATACGCAGTATTTT. This translates into CASSSPAGNTDTQYF.

The chain couples TRBV5-1 to TRBJ2-7; tentatively, D is TRBD2 (5 bases). Germline-derived CDR1 and CDR2 are SGHRS and YFSETQ. This CDR3 spans 14 amino acids. Trimming left V 6 bases short and J 4 bases short, with 17 bases between. This CDR3 is CASTEADYRYEQYF. The CDR3 DNA is TGCGCCAGCACCGAGGCAGACTATAGGTACGAGCAGTACTTC.

The chain recombines TRBV5-4 with TRBJ2-5, with D possibly TRBD1 on 5 matching bases. The CDR3 is made up of 13 amino acids. Germline V gives CDR1 SGHNT, CDR2 YYREEE (reference sequence). V was cut by 6 bases and J by 2 bases, with 11 bases left in between. The CDR3 is CASNSDRQETQYF. CDR3 DNA sequence: TGTGCCAGCAACTCTGACAGACAAGAGACCCAGTACTTC. The full variable domain, with the rest looked up from reference TRBV5-4 and TRBJ2-5, is ETGVTQSPTHLIKTRGQQVTLRCSSQSGHNTVSWYQQALGQGPQFIFQYYREEENGRGNFPPRFSGLQFPNYSSELNVNALELDDSALYLCASNSDRQETQYFGPGTRLLVL.

The chain recombines TRBV9 with TRBJ1-5; tentative D call: TRBD1 (5 bases). The germline CDR1 and CDR2 sequences are SGDLS and YYNGEE. This CDR3 contains 15 residues. With 0 bases removed from V and 3 bases from J, the gap between germline ends came to 10 bases. The CDR3 DNA reads as TGTGCCAGCAGCGTAGACAGGACCCCCAATCAGCCCCAGCATTTT. This encodes CASSVDRTPNQPQHF.

This clone has only one observation. This chain connects TRBV30 to TRBJ2-7, with TRBD1 identical over 10 bases. Germline values: CDR1 GTSNPN, CDR2 SVGIG (reference sequence). This CDR3 has 16 residues. Unmatched junction bases numbered 9, after V lost 4 bases and J lost 0 bases. The CDR3 DNA follows: TGTGCCTGGACTGATACGGGACAGGGGAACTCCTACGAGCAGTACTTC. Translated, it gives CAWTDTGQGNSYEQYF. The full variable domain, in which reference TRBV30 and TRBJ2-7 provide the parts outside the CDR3, is SQTIHQWPATLVQPVGSPLSLECTVEGTSNPNLYWYRQAAGRGLQLLFYSVGIGQISSEVPQNLSASRPQDRQFILSSKKLLLSDSGFYLCAWTDTGQGNSYEQYFGPGTRLTVT.

CDR3 sequence (DNA): TGTGCCAGCAGTGACGTGGCTAGCGGGGGGGCAGATACGCAGTATTTT. This gives the protein CASSDVASGGADTQYF. The genes are TRBV6-4 and TRBJ2-3; 12 bases match TRBD2. Trimming removed 2 bases from V and 4 bases from J; junction bases left unmatched: 4. Germline CDR1 reads MRHNA; CDR2 reads SNTAGT. This CDR3 comprises 16 residues.

This clone showed up just a few times. The chain is built from TRBV7-2 and TRBJ1-3; the D gene is possibly TRBD1 (6 bases). Trimming shortened V by 0 bases and J by 6 bases, and 12 bases separated the two germline ends. The CDR3 loop spans 15 amino acids. CDR1 and CDR2 (germline): SGHTA, FQGNSA. CDR3 in amino acids: CASSLATGIENTIYF. The CDR3, as DNA: TGTGCCAGCAGCTTAGCGACAGGAATAGAAAACACCATATATTTT.

This sequence joins TRBV6-4 and TRBJ1-2; a weak D match, TRBD1 (5 bases). The germline CDR1 and CDR2 sequences are MRHNA and SNTAGT. This CDR3 region has 14 residues. Trimming shortened V by 0 bases and J by 10 bases, and 15 bases separated the two germline ends. This chain's CDR3 is CASSDSAVGLVYTF. In DNA form, the CDR3 reads TGTGCCAGCAGTGACTCGGCGGTGGGACTAGTCTACACCTTC.

This chain links TRBV6-5 with TRBJ2-5; unclear D gene. V dropped 4 bases and J dropped 2 bases, with 11 bases sitting between them. Germline V gives CDR1 MNHEY, CDR2 SVGAGI. The CDR3 is made up of 14 amino acids. CDR3 in DNA: TGTGCCAGCAGTTCAACCGACTTGCAAGAGACCCAGTACTTC. It translates to CASSSTDLQETQYF.

The chain links TRBV5-6 to TRBJ2-1; perhaps TRBD2 as D (5 bases). V lost 4 bases and J lost 10, with 15 bases in between. The CDR3 spans 13 residues. Looked up from germline, CDR1 is SGHDT and CDR2 is YYEEEE. CDR3 nucleotide sequence: TGTGCCAGCAGCGCAAGAGCGGAGCGGGAGCAGTTCTTC. This codes for CASSARAEREQFF.

This clone occurred a few times. V is TRBV5-1 and J is TRBJ2-5; TRBD2 agrees at 9 bases. Germline V gene sequence: CDR1 SGHRS, CDR2 YFSETQ. Germline trimming cut 0 bases from V and 2 bases from J; bases unmatched to any gene: 8. The CDR3 has 17 amino acids. This chain's CDR3 is CASSLGRGGAVQETQYF. Written as DNA, the CDR3 is TGCGCCAGCAGCTTGGGCCGCGGGGGGGCCGTGCAAGAGACCCAGTACTTC.

The chain carries TRBV2 and TRBJ1-5, with 7 bases lining up with TRBD1. V shed 1 base and J 7 bases; nucleotides not matched to a gene: 10. The length of the CDR3 is 16 residues. Germline CDR1 is SNHLY and CDR2 is FYNNEI. CDR3 in DNA: TGTGCCAGCAGTGAAGGTCTGGCCAGGGGGGTCCAGCCCCAGCATTTT. Translated: CASSEGLARGVQPQHF.

The V call is TRBV27, the J call TRBJ1-1, with TRBD1 as a possible D gene (5 bases). The germline V and J ends were trimmed by 3 bases and 6 bases, with 11 bases remaining between them. The length of the CDR3 is 13 residues. CDR1 MNHEY and CDR2 SMNVEV come from the germline V gene (reference sequence). CDR3 coding DNA: TGTGCCAGCAGTTTCCTGGACAAATCTGAAGCTTTCTTT. It specifies CASSFLDKSEAFF.

The sample holds a few counts of this clone. The chain employs TRBV10-3 and TRBJ1-4; D is unresolved. Per the germline V gene, CDR1 is ENHRY and CDR2 is SYGVKD. Trimming removed 10 bases at V and 8 bases at J, with 20 bases between. The CDR3 is 14 residues long. As DNA, the CDR3 is TGTGCCAGCACATCGGGAAAGCTAAACGAAAAACTGTTTTTT. It encodes CASTSGKLNEKLFF.

The V and J genes are TRBV5-4 and TRBJ1-1, with D maybe TRBD1 (6 bases). The CDR3 covers 15 residues. From germline, CDR1 is SGHNT and CDR2 YYREEE (reference sequence). V lost 2 bases to trimming and J lost 0 bases, with 11 bases between them. The CDR3 region is CASSLVGQLNTEAFF. CDR3 DNA sequence: TGTGCCAGCAGCTTAGTAGGACAGCTGAACACTGAAGCTTTCTTT.

The chain has TRBV11-3 and TRBJ1-2, with 8 bases aligning to TRBD1. This CDR3 contains 17 residues. V lost 0 bases, J lost 5 bases, and 11 bases stayed unmatched. Germline assignment: CDR1 SGHNT and CDR2 YENEEA. The CDR3 DNA reads as TGTGCCAGCAGCTTAGATTCCCCTGGACAGGGAGCTTATGGCTACACCTTC. It yields the protein CASSLDSPGQGAYGYTF.

V and J are TRBV5-5 and TRBJ1-4; D is possibly TRBD1 (5 bases). The V end lost 1 base, the J end lost 4 bases, and 11 bases lay between the germline ends. Germline V gene data show CDR1 as SGHKS and CDR2 as YYEKEE (reference sequence). This CDR3 has 15 amino acids. CDR3 sequence reads: CASSLWGDVNEKLFF. The CDR3 DNA follows: TGTGCCAGCAGCTTGTGGGGGGACGTTAATGAAAAACTGTTTTTT.

The J gene is TRBJ1-2, the V gene TRBV6-5; D not certain. The germline V and J ends were trimmed by 1 base and 3 bases, with 9 bases remaining between them. The CDR3 runs 14 residues. The germline V gene encodes CDR1 MNHEY and CDR2 SVGAGI. CDR3 residues: CASSYYSGDYGYTF. In DNA form, the CDR3 reads TGTGCCAGCAGTTACTATTCAGGTGACTATGGCTACACCTTC.

The rearrangement uses TRBV9 and TRBJ2-3; D unresolved. The CDR3 consists of 14 residues. Germline V lookup: CDR1 SGDLS, CDR2 YYNGEE. Between the trimmed V and J ends, which lost 2 bases and 5 bases, there was a span of 12 bases. CDR3 in amino acids: CASSVSPVGDTQYF. The CDR3 DNA sequence: TGTGCCAGCAGCGTCTCCCCGGTCGGAGATACGCAGTATTTT.

The J gene is TRBJ2-7, the V gene TRBV7-9; D perhaps matches TRBD1 (5 bases). V lost 2 bases, J lost 0 bases, and 14 bases lay in between. Germline CDR1 is SEHNR and CDR2 is FQNEAQ (reference sequence). This CDR3 contains 16 residues. The CDR3 protein is CASSLWGGESSYEQYF. Written as DNA, the CDR3 is TGTGCCAGCAGCTTATGGGGCGGAGAAAGCTCCTACGAGCAGTACTTC.

V and J are TRBV6-5 and TRBJ1-3, with D maybe TRBD1 (6 bases). The CDR3 runs to 13 residues. Trimming removed 10 bases from V and 0 bases from J, with 10 bases in between. The germline CDR1 and CDR2 sequences are MNHEY and SVGAGI. CDR3 DNA: TGTGCCACCACAGGGATCTCTGGAAACACCATATATTTT. It specifies CATTGISGNTIYF.

This chain joins TRBV9 and TRBJ2-1; D is unresolved. Germline V gives CDR1 SGDLS, CDR2 YYNGEE. The CDR3 contains 17 residues. Between the trimmed V and J ends, which lost 3 bases and 0 bases, there was a span of 16 bases. CDR3 protein: CASSESLTKSSYNEQFF. The DNA of the CDR3 is TGTGCCAGCAGCGAGTCTCTAACCAAGAGCTCCTACAATGAGCAGTTCTTC.